The rows below give T cell receptor beta chains drawn from one sample of a study of post-analysis software for immune sequencing data. TCRdb analysed the PCR reads with MiXCR anew, one entry per CDR3 protein. The sample consists of 350,000 to 500,000 distinct CDR3 sequences, more than 30% of them appearing once. Source material: blood. Receptor source: a girl aged 2 to 9 with multiple sclerosis. Each CDR3 is given with its conserved first and last residue. Fields, in order: V gene, D gene, clone size, J gene, CDR3 DNA, CDR3 protein. The D gene is left open where the match is weak. Some rows have no size entry. The others give once, few or many, or a class for an expanded clone.

>TRBV20-1|TRBD1|.|TRBJ1-6
TGCAGTGCTGTCCGCCGGACAGGCGTGACTTATTCACCCCTCCACTTT
CSAVRRTGVTYSPLHF
>TRBV10-3|.|.|TRBJ2-3
TGTGCCATCAAGAAATTCACAGGGAATCTCCCAGATACGCAGTATTTT
CAIKKFTGNLPDTQYF
>TRBV5-1|.|few|TRBJ2-1
TGCGCCAGCAGCCAGCCGGTATCCTACAATGAGCAGTTCTTC
CASSQPVSYNEQFF
>TRBV6-2/TRBV6-3|.|many|TRBJ2-1
TGTGCCAGCCAGGGAATAACTTACAATGAGCAGTTCTTC
CASQGITYNEQFF
>TRBV20-1|TRBD1|few|TRBJ2-7
TGCAGTGCCAGTGGACAGGGGGAGCAGTACTTC
CSASGQGEQYF
>TRBV7-9|.|.|TRBJ1-5
TGTGCCAGCAGCGGGGATGACAGTAATCAGCCCCAGCATTTT
CASSGDDSNQPQHF
>TRBV7-9|.|few|TRBJ2-3
TGTGCCAGCAGTCCCGGAGGGGGCGTGTATACGCAGTATTTT
CASSPGGGVYTQYF
>TRBV6-1|.|.|TRBJ2-3
TGTGCCAGCAGTGAAAGGGTCAGCACAGATACGCAGTATTTT
CASSERVSTDTQYF
>TRBV7-2|.|.|TRBJ2-4
TGTGCCAGCAGCTTAGGGTCGAGGGACATTCAGTACTTC
CASSLGSRDIQYF
>TRBV25-1|.|.|TRBJ2-5
TGTGCCAACAGTGAAAAGGGTGGGGGAAAGGAGACCCAGTACTTC
CANSEKGGGKETQYF
>TRBV7-9|TRBD2|few|TRBJ2-7
TGTGCCAGCAGCACCGACAACGCCCTAGCGGGAGAGATCTACGAGCAGTACTTC
CASSTDNALAGEIYEQYF
>TRBV4-2|.|.|TRBJ2-3
TGTGCCAGCAGCCAAGATTGGGCCAAGGCAGATACGCAGTATTTT
CASSQDWAKADTQYF
>TRBV7-2|.|.|TRBJ1-5
TGTGCCAGCAGCTTCAAAGCGGGCGATCAGCCCCAGCATTTT
CASSFKAGDQPQHF
>TRBV12-3/TRBV12-4|TRBD1|few|TRBJ1-2
TGTGCCAGCAGTCCCGGGACAGGGAAGCGTGAAGATTTCTATGGCTACACCTTC
CASSPGTGKREDFYGYTF
>TRBV5-1|.|once|TRBJ2-1
TGCGCCAGCAGCTTCGCGGGGATGGTCGATGAGCAGTTCTTC
CASSFAGMVDEQFF
>TRBV7-6|TRBD2|few|TRBJ2-5
TGTGCCAGCAGCTTAACGACTAGCGGGGGGTATGGGACCCAGTACTTC
CASSLTTSGGYGTQYF
>TRBV7-9|.|.|TRBJ1-1
TGTGCCAGCAGCTTAGACTACACTGAAGCTTTCTTT
CASSLDYTEAFF
>TRBV10-3|TRBD1|.|TRBJ1-4
TGTGCCATCAGAGCGGGACAGACCATGGAAGAAAAACTGTTTTTT
CAIRAGQTMEEKLFF
>TRBV6-6|.|.|TRBJ1-4
TGTGCCAGCAGCGCCGGAGAATTACTGTTTTTT
CASSAGELLFF
>TRBV4-3|TRBD2|few|TRBJ2-3
TGCGCCAGCAGCCAATTCGGACTAGCGGGAGCAAAAGGTACGCAGTATTTT
CASSQFGLAGAKGTQYF
>TRBV7-3|TRBD2|.|TRBJ2-1
TGTGCCAGCAGCGTCGATGGTGACATAGCGGGCATAAACAATGAGCAGTTCTTC
CASSVDGDIAGINNEQFF
>TRBV20-1|.|.|TRBJ1-2
TGCAGTGCTGATACAGGCGACGACAACTATGGCTACACCTTC
CSADTGDDNYGYTF
>TRBV28|TRBD1|.|TRBJ1-5
TGTGCCAGCGGTACGGGACAGGGACATGTTCAGCCCCAGCATTTT
CASGTGQGHVQPQHF
>TRBV25-1|.|.|TRBJ2-3
TGTGCCAGCAGTGAATGGGGCGCGAACACAGATACGCAGTATTTT
CASSEWGANTDTQYF
>TRBV11-3|TRBD2|.|TRBJ2-1
TGTGCCAGCAGCTTAGGGAGGACTAGCGGGACCAGAGGGGAGCAGTTCTTC
CASSLGRTSGTRGEQFF
>TRBV25-1|.|.|TRBJ2-1
TGTGCCAGCAGTGCCGCCTCGGACTGGGGGTACAATGAGCAGTTCTTC
CASSAASDWGYNEQFF
>TRBV12-3/TRBV12-4|.|.|TRBJ1-2
TGTGCCAGCAGAAGCCAGGGGTACTATGGCTACACCTTC
CASRSQGYYGYTF
>TRBV5-1|TRBD1|.|TRBJ1-1
TGCGCCAGCAGCGGTACAGGGGGCACTGAAGCTTTCTTT
CASSGTGGTEAFF
>TRBV12-3/TRBV12-4|.|.|TRBJ2-7
TGTGCCAGCAGTTTAGCTACGGGCCTCTCCTACGAGCAGTACTTC
CASSLATGLSYEQYF
>TRBV13|TRBD1|few|TRBJ2-7
TGTGCCAGCAGCTTAGGAGGGGGCCGCGAGCAGTACTTC
CASSLGGGREQYF
>TRBV4-3|TRBD2|.|TRBJ2-1
TGCGCCAGCAGCCAAGGACTAGCGGGAGCGGCCCACAATGAGCAGTTCTTC
CASSQGLAGAAHNEQFF
>TRBV7-2|TRBD1|few|TRBJ2-3
TGTGCCAGCAGCCCCGGACAGGCATCAGATACGCAGTATTTT
CASSPGQASDTQYF
>TRBV5-6|.|once|TRBJ2-7
TGTGCCAGCAGCTTGGGTGTTTCGGGACACGAGCAGTACTTC
CASSLGVSGHEQYF